One sample yielded the 32 T cell receptor beta chains listed below, sequenced in a study of T cell clones after liver transplantation. Assay used: immunoSEQ multiplex PCR; TCRdb lists only in-frame clones, some missing. Seen here are approximately 50,000 clones, 70% to 75% observed once, and the top ten hold around 9.5%. The sample consisted of CD4+ T cells from blood, taken roughly 55 months after liver transplant. These TCRs come from a human patient who received a liver transplant. Part of the T cell pool may stem from the graft donor.

This chain connects TRBV7-3 to TRBJ2-7; TRBD1 aligns across 7 bases. Trimming took 1 base from V and 6 from J; bases not matched to a gene: 3. Germline lookup yields CDR1 SGHTA and CDR2 FQGTGA. The CDR3 length is 13 residues. The CDR3 region is CASSLRQGGEQYF. CDR3 DNA: TGTGCCAGCAGCTTAAGACAGGGTGGCGAGCAGTACTTC.

This clone has a count of ten or more. This chain joins TRBV9 and TRBJ1-1; D is perhaps TRBD1 (5 bases). This CDR3 spans 15 amino acids. The ends were cut back, 4 bases at V and 2 bases at J, with 15 bases in the middle. The germline gives CDR1 SGDLS, CDR2 YYNGEE. The CDR3 here is CASSNPTDQNTEAFF. Written as DNA, the CDR3 is TGTGCCAGCAGCAACCCGACAGACCAAAACACTGAAGCTTTCTTT. The complete variable domain, with remaining parts taken from reference TRBV9 and TRBJ1-1, reads DSGVTQTPKHLITATGQRVTLRCSPRSGDLSVYWYQQSLDQGLQFLIQYYNGEERAKGNILERFSAQQFPDLHSELNLSSLELGDSALYFCASSNPTDQNTEAFFGQGTRLTVV.

V usage is TRBV2 and J usage is TRBJ2-4; tentative D call: TRBD1 (8 bases). Per the germline V gene, CDR1 is SNHLY and CDR2 is FYNNEI. Trimming cost V 7 bases and J 9 bases, with 22 bases left between them. The CDR3 length is 15 residues. CDR3 sequence: CASKLLQGEGGIQYF. In DNA form, the CDR3 reads TGTGCCAGCAAGCTCCTACAGGGGGAGGGAGGCATTCAGTACTTC.

The chain uses TRBV7-2 and TRBJ1-6; tentatively, D is TRBD1 (6 bases). Germline V lookup: CDR1 SGHTA, CDR2 FQGNSA. This CDR3 has 19 residues. The V gene lost 1 base and the J gene lost 0 bases, with 16 bases spanning the gap. The CDR3, as DNA: TGTGCCAGCAGCTTAGGGGGGGGCAGCTTCAGCTCCTATAATTCACCCCTCCACTTT. Translated, it gives CASSLGGGSFSSYNSPLHF.

J is TRBJ2-7 and V is TRBV5-4; D is possibly TRBD1 (6 bases). Germline-derived CDR1 and CDR2 are SGHNT and YYREEE (reference sequence). The V and J ends lost 5 bases and 4 bases respectively, with 13 bases between them. CDR3 length: 13 residues. The CDR3 region has the DNA TGTGCCAGCAGAGTTAGGGGGAAGTACGAGCAGTACTTC. It codes for CASRVRGKYEQYF.

This clone was observed a handful of times. The V call is TRBV5-1, the J call TRBJ1-2; 11 nucleotides line up with TRBD1. This CDR3 contains 15 residues. V was clipped by 4 bases and J by 8 bases; unmatched bases: 10. Germline lookup yields CDR1 SGHRS and CDR2 YFSETQ. DNA of the CDR3: TGCGCCAGCAGCCCCTCGGGACAGGGGGTCGAGGGCTACACCTTC. It yields the protein CASSPSGQGVEGYTF.

This sequence joins TRBV6-6 and TRBJ1-2; D is uncertain. Deletions cut 6 bases from V and 2 bases from J, with 7 bases between. Germline V CDR1 and CDR2: MNHNY, SVGAGI (reference sequence). This CDR3 region has 12 residues. The CDR3 reads CASSEGNYGYTF. The CDR3 region has the DNA TGTGCCAGCAGCGAGGGAAACTATGGCTACACCTTC.

The chain joins TRBV7-6 to TRBJ2-1; TRBD2 matches 9 bases. From germline, CDR1 is SGHVS and CDR2 FNYEAQ. This CDR3 has 17 amino acids. The J segment lost 4 bases and the V segment lost 5 bases, leaving 12 bases of the junction unmatched. In DNA form, the CDR3 reads TGTGCCAGCAGCGGGCCGGGGCTAGCGGGGCCGTACAATGAGCAGTTCTTC. Its translation is CASSGPGLAGPYNEQFF. The whole variable domain, filled in from reference TRBV7-6 and TRBJ2-1, reads GAGVSQSPRYKVTKRGQDVALRCDPISGHVSLYWYRQALGQGPEFLTYFNYEAQQDKSGLPNDRFSAERPEGSISTLTIQRTEQRDSAMYRCASSGPGLAGPYNEQFFGPGTRLTVL.

The chain combines TRBV15 with TRBJ1-1, with no clear D. Germline CDR1 LNHNV, CDR2 YYDKDF (reference sequence). CDR3 size: 18 residues. V lost 1 base to trimming and J lost 1 base, with 19 bases between them. Written as DNA, the CDR3 is TGTGCCACCAGCAGAGGAGGAGGTGGGAGGTGGACGAACACTGAAGCTTTCTTT. This sequence encodes CATSRGGGGRWTNTEAFF.

V gene TRBV12-5 combines with J gene TRBJ1-1, with 12 positions matching TRBD1. Germline values: CDR1 LGHNT, CDR2 FRNRAP. Trimming at V came to 5 bases and at J to 4 bases, leaving 5 bases not matched to a gene. The CDR3 is 15 residues long. The CDR3 loop reads CASGGDRGRGTEAFF. The CDR3, as DNA: TGTGCTAGTGGTGGGGACAGGGGGCGAGGCACTGAAGCTTTCTTT.

The V call is TRBV2, the J call TRBJ1-6; TRBD1 matches at 7 bases. The J segment lost 10 bases and the V segment lost 5 bases, leaving 8 bases of the junction unmatched. CDR1 is SNHLY and CDR2 is FYNNEI in the germline V gene. This CDR3 contains 14 residues. The chain's CDR3 is CASSRQGRESPLHF. The CDR3 coding sequence is TGTGCCAGCAGTAGACAGGGAAGGGAGTCACCCCTCCACTTT.

This sequence joins TRBV25-1 and TRBJ1-2; no reliable D call. V was cut by 7 bases and J by 6 bases, with 12 bases left in between. This CDR3 has 12 amino acids. Germline CDR1 MGHDK, CDR2 SYGVNS. Here the CDR3 DNA reads TGTGCCAGCAACCGGGAGTACCATGGCTACACCTTC. Protein product: CASNREYHGYTF.

The rearrangement joins TRBV25-1 to TRBJ1-4; D is possibly TRBD1 (5 bases). The germline V gene encodes CDR1 MGHDK and CDR2 SYGVNS. The V end was cut by 7 bases, the J end by 4 bases, with 7 bases between. The CDR3 is 12 residues long. The CDR3 reads CASMGDNEKLFF. In nucleotides, the CDR3 is TGTGCCAGCATGGGGGATAATGAAAAACTGTTTTTT.

V gene TRBV19 combines with J gene TRBJ1-2; 12 bases match TRBD1. The CDR3 contains 15 residues. The germline CDR1 and CDR2 sequences are LNHDA and SQIVND (reference sequence). Trimming took 8 bases from V and 8 from J; bases not matched to a gene: 12. CDR3 DNA: TGTGCCAGTCTCCAAAGGGACAGGGGGCCGGGAGGCTACACCTTC. The encoded protein is CASLQRDRGPGGYTF.

The V call is TRBV30, the J call TRBJ2-3; D remains ambiguous. Per germline, CDR1 GTSNPN and CDR2 SVGIG (reference sequence). V was cut by 4 bases and J by 3 bases, with 11 bases left in between. CDR3 size: 13 residues. In DNA, the CDR3 is TGTGCCTGGACCCTTTCTGCTACAGATACGCAGTATTTT. Its protein is CAWTLSATDTQYF.

The chain carries TRBV28 and TRBJ2-7; a weak D match, TRBD2 (5 bases). The CDR3 length is 17 residues. V gave up 1 base and J gave up 1 base, with 17 bases separating them. Germline lookup yields CDR1 MDHEN and CDR2 SYDVKM. CDR3 nucleotide sequence: TGTGCCAGCAGTTTATTGAGTTGGAAGCGGAGTTCCTACGAGCAGTACTTC. It encodes CASSLLSWKRSSYEQYF.

The V call is TRBV18, the J call TRBJ1-6; the match to TRBD1 covers 8 bases. Germline V lookup: CDR1 KGHSH, CDR2 LQKENI. This CDR3 has 18 amino acids. The trim removed 3 bases at V and 0 bases at J, leaving 7 bases unmatched. For the CDR3, the DNA is TGTGCCAGCTCACCGGTAACAGGGGGAGGCTCCTATAATTCACCCCTCCACTTT. This codes for CASSPVTGGGSYNSPLHF.

The rearrangement links TRBV4-2 to TRBJ1-6; TRBD1 aligns across 7 bases. Germline values: CDR1 LGHNA, CDR2 YNFKEQ. The V gene end was trimmed by 2 bases and the J gene end by 7 bases; junction bases not matched to a gene: 11. The CDR3 has 17 amino acids. The chain's CDR3 is CASSQMTGSSKNSPLHF. The DNA for the CDR3 is TGTGCCAGCAGCCAAATGACAGGGAGTTCTAAGAATTCACCCCTCCACTTT.

V is TRBV9 and J is TRBJ2-6; perhaps TRBD1 as D (6 bases). Germline CDR1 and CDR2: SGDLS and YYNGEE. V lost 4 bases and J lost 0, with 17 bases in between. CDR3 length: 18 amino acids. The CDR3 here is CASSLGIQGYSGANVLTF. The CDR3 nucleotides are TGTGCCAGCAGCCTGGGTATTCAGGGGTACTCTGGGGCCAACGTCCTGACTTTC.

On this clone itself: The limits of the CDR3 on the DNA are not certain, so only TCRdb's listed CDR3 is given. This rearrangement joins TRBV11-2 to TRBJ2-3; the table's D call of TRBD2 was not tested on the DNA. CDR1 is SGHAT, CDR2 FQNNGV, per germline. The length of the CDR3 is 13 amino acids, counting both ends. The CDR3 loop reads CASSLFLFDTQYF.

In nucleotides, the CDR3 is TGTGCCAGTTCCGCCCTAAACACTGAAGCTTTCTTT. This sequence encodes CASSALNTEAFF. J is TRBJ1-1 and V is TRBV6-1, with no clear D. Germline lookup yields CDR1 MNHNS and CDR2 SASEGT. The CDR3 covers 12 residues. V dropped 9 bases and J dropped 2 bases, with 10 bases sitting between them.

Sample share makes this clone medium-sized. V is TRBV9 and J is TRBJ1-3; TRBD1 might be the D (6 bases). This CDR3 has 14 residues. The V and J ends lost 0 bases and 2 bases respectively, with 6 bases between them. Germline V gene lookup returns CDR1 SGDLS and CDR2 YYNGEE. The CDR3 region is CASSVEGAGNTIYF. For the CDR3, the DNA is TGTGCCAGCAGCGTAGAGGGGGCTGGAAACACCATATATTTT.

The chain links TRBV6-5 to TRBJ2-5; possibly TRBD2 for D (7 bases). V was clipped by 6 bases and J by 5 bases, with 16 bases between them. This CDR3 has 14 residues. Germline CDR1 reads MNHEY; CDR2 reads SVGAGI. The chain's CDR3 is CASSRRGGWETQYF. CDR3 nucleotides: TGTGCCAGCAGCCGGAGGGGGGGCTGGGAGACCCAGTACTTC.

The V gene is TRBV14, the J gene TRBJ2-2; 12 bases align to TRBD2. The CDR3 has 16 amino acids. V lost 4 bases to trimming and J lost 6 bases; unmatched junction nucleotides: 6. The germline CDR1 and CDR2 sequences are SGHDN and FVKESK. CDR3 loop: CASSRTSGGSPGELFF. The CDR3 coding sequence is TGTGCCAGCAGCCGAACTAGCGGGGGGTCCCCCGGGGAGCTGTTTTTT. The whole variable domain, remainder taken from reference TRBV14 and TRBJ2-2, is EAGVTQFPSHSVIEKGQTVTLRCDPISGHDNLYWYRRVMGKEIKFLLHFVKESKQDESGMPNNRFLAERTGGTYSTLKVQPAELEDSGVYFCASSRTSGGSPGELFFGEGSRLTVL.

The chain couples TRBV4-1 to TRBJ2-3; either TRBD1 or TRBD2 may fit D (6 bases each). Trimming took 1 base from V and 4 from J, leaving 12 bases between them. CDR3 length: 15 residues. CDR1 and CDR2 from the germline V gene are MGHRA and YSYEKL. The CDR3, as DNA: TGCGCCAGCAGCCAAGTAGGGGGGCCCGCAGATACGCAGTATTTT. Its protein is CASSQVGGPADTQYF.

The V call is TRBV13, the J call TRBJ1-4; 9 bases line up with TRBD1. Trimming at V came to 3 bases and at J to 5 bases, leaving 1 base not matched to a gene. The CDR3 has 14 amino acids. The germline gives CDR1 PRHDT, CDR2 FYEKMQ (reference sequence). The CDR3 loop reads CASSFGQGNEKLFF. CDR3 coding DNA: TGTGCCAGCAGCTTTGGACAGGGGAATGAAAAACTGTTTTTT.

This chain uses TRBV27 with TRBJ1-2; a possible D gene is TRBD1 (5 bases). Trimming removed 8 bases at V and 4 bases at J, with 17 bases between. This CDR3 comprises 14 residues. Germline values: CDR1 MNHEY, CDR2 SMNVEV (reference sequence). The CDR3 nucleotides are TGTGCCAGCTCATTTACAGCGGGGCCCTATGGCTACACCTTC. Translation gives CASSFTAGPYGYTF.

The gene calls are TRBV11-2 and TRBJ1-1; maybe TRBD1 (6 bases). Germline CDR1 reads SGHAT; CDR2 reads FQNNGV. This CDR3 comprises 15 residues. The V gene lost 1 base and the J gene lost 4 bases, with 13 bases spanning the gap. The CDR3 nucleotides read TGTGCCAGCAGCTTAGCCCGGACAGCCGGCACTGAAGCTTTCTTT. This gives the protein CASSLARTAGTEAFF.

This chain uses TRBV6-5 with TRBJ2-4, with D tentatively TRBD1 (5 bases). Trimming took 6 bases from V and 6 from J, leaving 15 bases between them. Germline CDR1 and CDR2: MNHEY and SVGAGI. The CDR3 runs to 14 residues. The CDR3 bases are TGTGCCAGCAGAAGGGCCCAGGGTGGAAACATTCAGTACTTC. This sequence encodes CASRRAQGGNIQYF.

This clone turned up a few times. This chain connects TRBV18 to TRBJ1-1; tentatively, D is TRBD1 (5 bases). This CDR3 is 15 amino acids long. The V end was cut by 0 bases, the J end by 2 bases, with 10 bases between. Germline lookup yields CDR1 KGHSH and CDR2 LQKENI. The CDR3 DNA reads as TGTGCCAGCTCACCACCGTTCGGGGGAAACACTGAAGCTTTCTTT. Translating gives CASSPPFGGNTEAFF.

This clone turned up a few times. The chain recombines TRBV10-3 with TRBJ2-2; TRBD2 agrees at 11 bases. J gave up 10 bases and V 10 bases, and 8 bases lay outside the gene matches. The CDR3 covers 13 residues. Germline V gene data show CDR1 as ENHRY and CDR2 as SYGVKD. CDR3 residues: CATQLAGVEELFF. The DNA of the CDR3 is TGTGCCACACAACTAGCGGGGGTAGAGGAGCTGTTTTTT.

This chain connects TRBV7-2 to TRBJ2-7, with TRBD2 matching over 7 bases. The CDR3 is 15 amino acids. The germline V gene has CDR1 SGHTA and CDR2 FQGNSA. V shed 5 bases and J 2 bases; nucleotides not matched to a gene: 9. This CDR3 is CASSPRVGGTYEQYF. The CDR3 DNA reads TGTGCCAGCAGCCCCCGGGTGGGGGGGACCTACGAGCAGTACTTC.